The rows below give T cell receptor beta chains drawn from one sample of a study of cytomegalovirus exposure and HLA in healthy donors. Here immunoSEQ multiplex PCR was the method, and the copy in TCRdb shows in-frame clones only, minus some. The sample gives 85,000 to 130,000 clones, more than 65% of which show up once; 0.6% to 1% is in the top ten. The sample consisted of PBMCs. These receptors were taken from a boy under 18 in good health and CMV-seronegative. Each CDR3 is given without its conserved first and last residue. Each record gives: J gene, V gene, CDR3 length, CDR3 protein.

j_call: TRBJ1-2; v_call: TRBV18; cdr3_length: 13; cdr3_aa: ASSPRAISHYGYT
j_call: TRBJ1-5; v_call: TRBV21-1; cdr3_length: 9; cdr3_aa: ASSPHEPQH
j_call: TRBJ2-1; v_call: TRBV7-9; cdr3_length: 12; cdr3_aa: ASSFPSSYNEQF
j_call: TRBJ1-2; v_call: TRBV4-3; cdr3_length: 14; cdr3_aa: ASSQLGSTGIYGYT
j_call: TRBJ1-1; v_call: TRBV6-5; cdr3_length: 11; cdr3_aa: ASMRGMNTEAF
j_call: TRBJ1-4; v_call: TRBV11-2; cdr3_length: 13; cdr3_aa: ASSFRHETNEKLF
j_call: TRBJ2-1; v_call: TRBV28; cdr3_length: 17; cdr3_aa: ASSQPRPGHRSSYNEQF
j_call: TRBJ1-2; v_call: TRBV6-6; cdr3_length: 11; cdr3_aa: ASSYAFSGDYT
j_call: TRBJ2-7; v_call: TRBV2; cdr3_length: 14; cdr3_aa: ASSTTSGGPPYEQY
j_call: TRBJ2-6; v_call: TRBV7-2; cdr3_length: 15; cdr3_aa: ASSLVRFVSGANVLT
j_call: TRBJ1-3; v_call: TRBV6-5; cdr3_length: 11; cdr3_aa: ASSDSSGNTIY
j_call: TRBJ2-1; v_call: TRBV6-6; cdr3_length: 14; cdr3_aa: ASSYSITQIYNEQF
j_call: TRBJ2-7; v_call: TRBV11-2; cdr3_length: 12; cdr3_aa: ASSLQGVNYEQY
j_call: TRBJ1-1; v_call: TRBV7-2; cdr3_length: 14; cdr3_aa: ASSLRQGIMNTEAF
j_call: TRBJ2-5; v_call: TRBV5-1; cdr3_length: 10; cdr3_aa: ASSLYQETQY
j_call: TRBJ1-6; v_call: TRBV9; cdr3_length: 14; cdr3_aa: ASSALDTLLDSPLH
j_call: TRBJ1-1; v_call: TRBV7-9; cdr3_length: 14; cdr3_aa: ASSLEWSGHFSEAF
j_call: TRBJ1-2; v_call: TRBV6-1; cdr3_length: 14; cdr3_aa: ASSEAAGHISYGYT
j_call: TRBJ2-1; v_call: TRBV11-2; cdr3_length: 11; cdr3_aa: ASSLDRYNEQF
j_call: TRBJ2-6; v_call: TRBV5-6; cdr3_length: 17; cdr3_aa: ASSLAWGQQSSGANVLT
j_call: TRBJ1-2; v_call: TRBV27; cdr3_length: 12; cdr3_aa: ASSLGQGIYGYT
j_call: TRBJ1-2; v_call: TRBV18; cdr3_length: 14; cdr3_aa: ASSRGQVSPAYGYT
j_call: TRBJ2-2; v_call: TRBV4-3; cdr3_length: 17; cdr3_aa: ASSQDLGTDTANTGELF
j_call: TRBJ2-3; v_call: TRBV5-4; cdr3_length: 13; cdr3_aa: ATLHGQGLTDTQY
j_call: TRBJ1-1; v_call: TRBV28; cdr3_length: 13; cdr3_aa: ASSLWGRLNTEAF
j_call: TRBJ1-4; v_call: TRBV28; cdr3_length: 13; cdr3_aa: ASHKQGATNEKLF
j_call: TRBJ2-2; v_call: TRBV6-1; cdr3_length: 13; cdr3_aa: ASSGVAGGPGELF
j_call: TRBJ1-4; v_call: TRBV4-3; cdr3_length: 12; cdr3_aa: ASSSQRGREKLF
j_call: TRBJ2-5; v_call: TRBV7-3; cdr3_length: 14; cdr3_aa: ASSPVASGSEETQY
j_call: TRBJ2-7; v_call: TRBV30; cdr3_length: 10; cdr3_aa: AGLAGLSEQY
j_call: TRBJ1-2; v_call: TRBV25-1; cdr3_length: 14; cdr3_aa: ASSAHGQEWDYGYT
j_call: TRBJ2-7; v_call: TRBV11-2; cdr3_length: 14; cdr3_aa: ASSSGLAGPSYEQY
j_call: TRBJ1-1; v_call: TRBV7-2; cdr3_length: 11; cdr3_aa: ASSLLTGEEAF
j_call: TRBJ2-3; v_call: TRBV29-1; cdr3_length: 11; cdr3_aa: SARQGSTDTQY
j_call: TRBJ1-5; v_call: TRBV14; cdr3_length: 14; cdr3_aa: ASSQGARDINQPQH
j_call: TRBJ2-7; v_call: TRBV4-3; cdr3_length: 12; cdr3_aa: ASSQDTGAREQY
j_call: TRBJ2-7; v_call: TRBV10-1; cdr3_length: 11; cdr3_aa: ASSRDNSYEQY